This T cell receptor beta chain comes out of a study of T cell repertoires in cytomegalovirus infection (dated by TCRdb to 2018 to 2020). In the study overall: Donor HLA type was relevant to the analysis, as public TCR beta signatures indicated carriage of CMV infection together with the matching HLA type.

Points the paper makes about the study in general: Cumulative frequency of public TCR beta family members discriminated carriers of CMV infection plus the relevant HLA type in this cohort and an independent roughly 320-donor cohort. The ex vivo response was dominated by HLA-C-restricted CMV-specific TCR beta clonotypes, which also provided the single most frequent clonotype in two of eight donors.

Notes on this clonotype: Its antigen is unknown. No base quality values were provided; no much bigger clone lies one nucleotide off.

TCRdb records Illumina HiSeq 1500 as the sequencer. The public sequencing data were trimmed at Q25 with fastp and processed into clonotypes with MiXCR by TCRdb, which kept only in-frame beta chains. Entries are consolidated by CDR3 protein sequence, retaining the most common genes and DNA. The table for this sample lists fewer than 550,000 distinct CDR3 sequences; about a quarter of them were counted only once. Of the sample, less than 15% is held by the ten largest clones. Germline trimming: 5 bases from V, 4 bases from J; junction bases outside gene matches: 15. The CDR1 and CDR2 encoded by the germline V gene are MNHNS and SASEGT. The CDR3 covers 18 residues, taking in both the cysteine and the phenylalanine. Only the CDR3 part of the read is kept: 54 bases, read in frame from the first base.

Material: PBMCs. The clonotype was recovered from a human donor in good health (CMV status not recorded). Some clones in this sample may be carry-over from other donors' samples. The chain employs TRBV6-1 and TRBJ2-2; the junction holds 8 bases that match TRBD2. The CDR3 protein sequence reads: CASSRNPLASGLTGELFF. The nucleotide sequence reads as follows: TGTGCCAGCAGTCGCAATCCTCTTGCTAGCGGGCTCACCGGGGAGCTGTTTTTT.